Listed below are T cell receptor beta chains from one sample, sequenced in a study of breast tumors, draining lymph nodes, adjacent tissues. TCRdb reprocessed the multiplex PCR reads via MiXCR and lists one record per CDR3 protein. The table includes about 140,000 distinct CDR3 sequences, around a third detected once. The sample taken for sequencing was axillary lymph node tissue. These TCRs come from a female donor with breast cancer. Some clones in this sample may be carry-over from other donors' samples. Each CDR3 is given with its conserved first and last residue. Each record gives: J gene, V gene, CDR3 protein.

TRBJ1-4 | TRBV9 | CASSGGQGLGEKLFF
TRBJ2-1 | TRBV20-1 | CSAHLHNEQFF
TRBJ2-3 | TRBV5-1 | CASSLGTSGGADTQYF
TRBJ1-1 | TRBV20-1 | CSAPRGRNTEAFF
TRBJ1-2 | TRBV20-1 | CSARPDPGLAGGRYGYTF
TRBJ2-2 | TRBV7-9 | CASSPPRDIHGELFF
TRBJ2-7 | TRBV5-5 | CASSLWGSGTVSYEQYF
TRBJ1-2 | TRBV7-9 | CAGSSGTDANYGHTF
TRBJ2-3 | TRBV20-1 | CSASSQGGLGTDTQYF
TRBJ2-5 | TRBV5-1 | CASSDSGAGETQYF
TRBJ2-3 | TRBV19 | CASSMGAGSTDTQYF
TRBJ1-1 | TRBV19 | CASRDREGNTEAFF
TRBJ1-5 | TRBV20-1 | CSASTRDPQPQHF
TRBJ2-5 | TRBV20-1 | CSARVEGRETQYF
TRBJ1-1 | TRBV2 | CASSVLTGTEAFF
TRBJ2-7 | TRBV29-1 | CSVAWGNYEQYF